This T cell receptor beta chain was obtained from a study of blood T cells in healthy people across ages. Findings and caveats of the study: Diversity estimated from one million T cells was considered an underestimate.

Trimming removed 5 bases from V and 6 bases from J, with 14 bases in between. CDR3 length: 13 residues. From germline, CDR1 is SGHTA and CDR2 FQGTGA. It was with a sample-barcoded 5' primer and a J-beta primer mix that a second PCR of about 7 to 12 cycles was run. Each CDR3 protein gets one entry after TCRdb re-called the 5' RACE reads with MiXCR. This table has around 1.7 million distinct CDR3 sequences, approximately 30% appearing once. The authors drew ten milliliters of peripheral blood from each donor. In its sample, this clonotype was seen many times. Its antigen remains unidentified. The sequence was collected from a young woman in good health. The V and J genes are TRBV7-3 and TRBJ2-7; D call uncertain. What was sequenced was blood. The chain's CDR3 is CASSPQAQFEQYF. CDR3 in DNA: TGTGCCAGCAGCCCCCAGGCCCAATTCGAGCAGTACTTC.